Following are 19 T cell receptor beta chains from one sample sequenced in a study of T cells in Graves' hyperthyroidism and ophthalmopathy. RNA transcripts were the template for amplifying TCR beta CDR3 regions. Primed by the HTBI set, a first-round RT-PCR was run on the TCR CDR3. TCRdb redid the calling of the multiplex PCR reads with MiXCR, one entry per CDR3 protein. This sample carries 300,000 to 450,000 distinct CDR3 sequences, roughly 14% of them seen once, and the ten largest clones take 20% to 25%. Specimen: blood. The receptor source for this set is a man aged 30 to 39 with Graves' hyperthyroidism that later progressed to Graves' ophthalmopathy.

In regard to this clonotype: At one of its ends the junction is not consistent with the germline gene, which may arise from a read error. The chain couples TRBV12-3 or TRBV12-4 to TRBJ2-2; possibly TRBD2 for D (5 bases). There are 14 residues in the CDR3. The CDR3 protein is CASGKLENTRELFF. Written as DNA, the CDR3 is TGTGCCAGCGGCAAACTAGAGAACACCCGGGAGCTGTTTTTT.

This CDR3 reads CASKRDSTDTQYF. In nucleotides, the CDR3 is TGCGCCAGCAAACGCGATAGCACAGATACGCAGTATTTT. The chain combines TRBV5-1 with TRBJ2-3, with D hard to call. V dropped 6 bases and J dropped 0 bases, with 8 bases sitting between them. The germline V gene encodes CDR1 SGHRS and CDR2 YFSETQ. The CDR3 totals 13 residues.

This clonotype has just a few counts. The chain carries TRBV7-9 and TRBJ1-1, with 8 positions matching TRBD1. The J segment lost 4 bases and the V segment lost 6 bases, leaving 10 bases of the junction unmatched. The germline V gene has CDR1 SEHNR and CDR2 FQNEAQ (reference sequence). The length of the CDR3 is 15 residues. The CDR3 sequence is CASRSIQGEGTEAFF. The DNA for the CDR3 is TGTGCCAGCAGATCGATACAGGGGGAGGGCACTGAAGCTTTCTTT.

In its sample, this clonotype was seen a few times. This chain links TRBV20-1 with TRBJ2-1; TRBD2 aligns across 10 bases. Germline V gene data show CDR1 as DFQATT and CDR2 as SNEGSKA (reference sequence). This CDR3 is 15 amino acids long. V shed 3 bases, J shed 6 bases, and the junction held 8 bases outside the gene matches. The DNA for the CDR3 is TGCAGTGCTAGGGACCCTAGCGGGGGTCTCAATGAGCAGTTCTTC. Its protein product is CSARDPSGGLNEQFF.

A few counts support this clonotype. The chain is built from TRBV5-1 and TRBJ2-5; TRBD1 matches 9 bases. V shed 4 bases, J shed 5 bases, and the junction held 9 bases outside the gene matches. The CDR3 loop spans 15 amino acids. Germline CDR1 SGHRS, CDR2 YFSETQ. For the CDR3, the DNA is TGCGCCAGCAGCCTGGGACAGGGATATGAGGAGACCCAGTACTTC. This codes for CASSLGQGYEETQYF.

In this sample, this clonotype turned up a few times. This chain links TRBV30 with TRBJ1-3; possible D gene TRBD1, 6 bases. V lost 8 bases and J 0 bases, leaving 14 bases between the germline ends. The CDR3 totals 14 residues. Germline lookup yields CDR1 GTSNPN and CDR2 SVGIG (reference sequence). The CDR3 sequence is CAAGGGFSGNTIYF. The CDR3 DNA sequence: TGTGCCGCAGGCGGGGGCTTCTCTGGAAACACCATATATTTT. Full variable domain (rest looked up from reference TRBV30 and TRBJ1-3): SQTIHQWPATLVQPVGSPLSLECTVEGTSNPNLYWYRQAAGRGLQLLFYSVGIGQISSEVPQNLSASRPQDRQFILSSKKLLLSDSGFYLCAAGGGFSGNTIYFGEGSWLTVV.

This clonotype has more than one count but fewer than ten. V is TRBV27 and J is TRBJ2-3; D gene unclear. V lost 4 bases and J 3 bases, leaving 11 bases between the germline ends. CDR3 size: 14 residues. Germline CDR1 reads MNHEY; CDR2 reads SMNVEV (reference sequence). The CDR3 region has the DNA TGTGCCAGCAGTTCGCTCTCTCGGACAGATACGCAGTATTTT. Protein: CASSSLSRTDTQYF.

In this sample, this clonotype turned up a few times. V usage is TRBV5-4 and J usage is TRBJ2-3; 9 bases align to TRBD2. The germline gives CDR1 SGHNT, CDR2 YYREEE (reference sequence). The CDR3 is 15 residues long. V shed 4 bases and J 7 bases; nucleotides not matched to a gene: 10. CDR3 amino acids: CASSLSGLAFYTQYF. CDR3 DNA: TGTGCCAGCAGCCTTTCGGGACTAGCTTTTTATACGCAGTATTTT.

This clonotype has only a few counts. This chain links TRBV20-1 with TRBJ2-2; 12 bases map to TRBD2. Germline V gives CDR1 DFQATT, CDR2 SNEGSKA (reference sequence). Unmatched junction bases numbered 4, after V lost 5 bases and J lost 0 bases. This CDR3 comprises 16 residues. CDR3 in DNA: TGCAGTGCTTCGGGACTAGCGGGCGCGAACACCGGGGAGCTGTTTTTT. It encodes CSASGLAGANTGELFF.

The CDR3 is CASSQIELGGYTDTQYF. The CDR3 DNA follows: TGTGCCAGCAGCCAAATTGAGCTGGGAGGATACACAGATACGCAGTATTTT. V gene TRBV14 combines with J gene TRBJ2-3; perhaps TRBD2 as D (6 bases). Germline loops: CDR1 SGHDN, CDR2 FVKESK. The CDR3 is made up of 17 amino acids. Trimming left V 2 bases short and J 2 bases short, with 17 bases between.

This clonotype was picked up a small number of times. CDR3 region: CASSLGRGPSYEQYF. The DNA for the CDR3 is TGTGCCAGCAGCTTAGGCAGGGGGCCTTCCTACGAGCAGTACTTC. The chain recombines TRBV11-3 with TRBJ2-7, with 8 bases aligning to TRBD1. Germline V gives CDR1 SGHNT, CDR2 YENEEA. The junction had 3 bases not matched to a gene; V was cut back by 1 base and J by 1 base. This CDR3 spans 15 amino acids.

The V call is TRBV13, the J call TRBJ2-1; no firm D call. Deletions cut 4 bases from V and 8 bases from J, with 12 bases between. The CDR3 runs 13 residues. CDR1 PRHDT and CDR2 FYEKMQ come from the germline V gene (reference sequence). CDR3 sequence reads: CASSSRARDEQFF. CDR3 in DNA: TGTGCCAGCAGCTCCCGGGCCCGGGATGAGCAGTTCTTC.

This chain connects TRBV9 to TRBJ2-7; D uncertain. The V gene lost 0 bases and the J gene lost 2 bases, with 9 bases spanning the gap. Germline-derived CDR1 and CDR2 are SGDLS and YYNGEE. The CDR3 length is 14 residues. CDR3: CASSVAPKTYEQYF. For the CDR3, the DNA is TGTGCCAGCAGCGTAGCTCCCAAAACCTACGAGCAGTACTTC.

On this clonotype: A much larger clone is a single base away; this may be a read error. The V gene is TRBV6-2 or TRBV6-3, the J gene TRBJ2-2, with 8 bases fitting TRBD1. The CDR3 spans 17 residues. Germline values: CDR1 MNHEY, CDR2 SVGEGT. V gave up 6 bases and J gave up 3 bases; unmatched junction bases: 12. The CDR3 protein is CASSRSLQGVHTGELFF. The DNA for the CDR3 is TGTGCCAGCAGCAGAAGCCTACAGGGGGTGCACACCGGGGAGCTGTTTTTT.

This clonotype was observed a handful of times. V and J are TRBV7-2 and TRBJ2-3; D is perhaps TRBD2 (6 bases). The CDR3 runs 12 residues. The germline V and J ends were trimmed by 8 bases and 2 bases, with 8 bases remaining between them. Germline CDR1 and CDR2: SGHTA and FQGNSA. The CDR3 DNA is TGTGCCAGCGGGGGACTCACAGATACGCAGTATTTT. Amino acids: CASGGLTDTQYF.

This clonotype has just one count. An end of the junction differs from the germline gene, which may be a read error. The chain joins TRBV7-6 to TRBJ2-5, with D perhaps TRBD1 (7 bases). Germline V CDR1 and CDR2: SGHVS, FNYEAQ. The CDR3 contains 16 residues. The CDR3 here is CASSLNRQGGWETQCF. CDR3 DNA: TGTGCCAGCAGCTTAAACCGACAGGGAGGTTGGGAGACCCAGTGCTTC. Together with reference TRBV7-6 and TRBJ2-5, the CDR3 gives the full variable domain: GAGVSQSPRYKVTKRGQDVALRCDPISGHVSLYWYRQALGQGPEFLTYFNYEAQQDKSGLPNDRFSAERPEGSISTLTIQRTEQRDSAMYRCASSLNRQGGWETQCFGPGTRLLVL.

This clonotype was counted ten times or more. The chain recombines TRBV3-1 with TRBJ1-2, with a tentative D call TRBD1 (6 bases). V lost 3 bases, J lost 10 bases, and 18 bases lay in between. CDR1 and CDR2 (germline): LGHDT, YNNKEL (reference sequence). The CDR3 consists of 14 residues. The CDR3 DNA reads as TGTGCCAGCAGCCAGAGACAGGTACCCCTTGACTACACCTTC. Its protein is CASSQRQVPLDYTF. The whole variable domain, filled in from reference TRBV3-1 and TRBJ1-2, reads DTAVSQTPKYLVTQMGNDKSIKCEQNLGHDTMYWYKQDSKKFLKIMFSYNNKELIINETVPNRFSPKSPDKAHLNLHINSLELGDSAVYFCASSQRQVPLDYTFGSGTRLTVV.

This clonotype was counted between two and nine times. The gene calls are TRBV5-1 and TRBJ2-5, with 9 bases aligning to TRBD2. CDR1 is SGHRS, CDR2 YFSETQ, per germline. The CDR3 is 16 residues long. V gave up 1 base and J gave up 5 bases; unmatched junction bases: 9. CDR3 sequence reads: CASSLTAGGPEETQYF. The CDR3 bases are TGCGCCAGCAGCTTGACGGCGGGGGGGCCGGAGGAGACCCAGTACTTC.

This clonotype was counted many times. V usage is TRBV7-3 and J usage is TRBJ2-3; D may be TRBD2 (6 bases). Trimming shortened V by 1 base and J by 6 bases, and 14 bases separated the two germline ends. Germline V CDR1 and CDR2: SGHTA, FQGTGA. The CDR3 is 15 residues long. DNA for the CDR3: TGTGCCAGCAGCTTAAGAGCTAATCGGGGGGATACGCAGTATTTT. Amino acid sequence: CASSLRANRGDTQYF.